A single sample gave rise to the 19 T cell receptor beta chains below, sequenced in a study of CD8 T cells in Susac syndrome. After extraction with the RNeasy kit, 0.5 to 1 ug of the RNA was reverse transcribed using random hexamers. Each CDR3 protein is one row after TCRdb ran MiXCR on the immunoSEQ multiplex PCR reads. The table includes 230,000 or so distinct CDR3 sequences, 95% detected once. Sequencing was carried out using CD4+ T cells from PBMCs. The receptors come from a human donor with multiple sclerosis.

V usage is TRBV20-1 and J usage is TRBJ2-3; 9 positions agree with TRBD2. V lost 3 bases, J lost 2 bases, and 3 bases stayed unmatched. CDR3 length: 14 residues. Germline V gene data show CDR1 as DFQATT and CDR2 as SNEGSKA (reference sequence). In DNA, the CDR3 is TGCAGTGCTAGGGTAGCGGGAGTCACAGATACGCAGTATTTT. Translation: CSARVAGVTDTQYF.

The chain recombines TRBV7-9 with TRBJ2-3, with 11 bases aligning to TRBD2. This CDR3 contains 16 residues. CDR1 SEHNR and CDR2 FQNEAQ come from the germline V gene (reference sequence). The V gene end was trimmed by 5 bases and the J gene end by 6 bases; junction bases not matched to a gene: 10. CDR3 amino acids: CASSLNSGGAQDTQYF. The DNA of the CDR3 is TGTGCCAGCAGCCTCAATAGCGGGGGGGCCCAGGATACGCAGTATTTT.

The chain has TRBV9 and TRBJ2-3, with D perhaps given as TRBD1 or TRBD2 (6 bases each). With 0 bases removed from V and 0 bases from J, the gap between germline ends came to 11 bases. This CDR3 has 16 residues. Germline CDR1 reads SGDLS; CDR2 reads YYNGEE. Here the CDR3 DNA reads TGTGCCAGCAGCGTAGCCCAGGGGAGGAGCACAGATACGCAGTATTTT. It yields the protein CASSVAQGRSTDTQYF. Variable domain in full (rest from reference TRBV9 and TRBJ2-3): DSGVTQTPKHLITATGQRVTLRCSPRSGDLSVYWYQQSLDQGLQFLIQYYNGEERAKGNILERFSAQQFPDLHSELNLSSLELGDSALYFCASSVAQGRSTDTQYFGPGTRLTVL.

This clonotype was observed a single time. This chain joins TRBV19 and TRBJ2-7; 7 bases map to TRBD2. Per the germline V gene, CDR1 is LNHDA and CDR2 is SQIVND (reference sequence). The CDR3 consists of 15 residues. The junction had 14 bases not matched to a gene; V was cut back by 6 bases and J by 6 bases. This chain's CDR3 is CASSSTATSLLEQYF. As DNA, the CDR3 is TGTGCCAGTAGCTCCACCGCGACTAGCCTACTCGAGCAGTACTTC.

This chain joins TRBV28 and TRBJ2-4, with 7 bases that match TRBD1. V dropped 5 bases and J dropped 8; count of bases not matched to a gene: 9. Germline CDR1 reads MDHEN; CDR2 reads SYDVKM. The length of the CDR3 is 14 residues. The CDR3 DNA reads as TGTGCCAGCAGTCCCCAGACAGGGTGGGACATTCAGTACTTC. Protein product: CASSPQTGWDIQYF.

The chain combines TRBV14 with TRBJ1-1; D not certain. The ends were cut back, 0 bases at V and 1 base at J, with 6 bases in the middle. The CDR3 is 14 amino acids. Germline assignment: CDR1 SGHDN and CDR2 FVKESK. The CDR3 loop is CASSQDLGNTEAFF. In DNA form, the CDR3 reads TGTGCCAGCAGCCAAGACCTTGGGAACACTGAAGCTTTCTTT.

The rearrangement links TRBV29-1 to TRBJ2-5, with D possibly TRBD2 on 5 matching bases. V dropped 7 bases and J dropped 7 bases, with 10 bases sitting between them. Germline CDR1 is SQVTM and CDR2 is ANQGSEA. This CDR3 has 10 residues. The CDR3 here is CSAQAATQYF. CDR3 DNA: TGCAGCGCTCAAGCGGCGACCCAGTACTTC.

The chain links TRBV30 to TRBJ1-1, with TRBD1 matching 7 bases. The CDR3 totals 15 residues. Losses at the gene ends were 3 bases for V and 1 base for J; bases not matched to a gene: 8. CDR1 GTSNPN and CDR2 SVGIG come from the germline V gene (reference sequence). DNA for the CDR3: TGTGCCTGGAGATCCCCCGACAGGGCGAACACTGAAGCTTTCTTT. It specifies CAWRSPDRANTEAFF.

This clonotype was observed a handful of times. The chain employs TRBV27 and TRBJ2-6; D is unresolved. Germline V gene sequence: CDR1 MNHEY, CDR2 SMNVEV (reference sequence). The ends were cut back, 0 bases at V and 2 bases at J, with 2 bases in the middle. The CDR3 spans 14 residues. The CDR3 loop reads CASSLSPGANVLTF. Written as DNA, the CDR3 is TGTGCCAGCAGTTTATCACCTGGGGCCAACGTCCTGACTTTC.

The chain employs TRBV4-1 and TRBJ2-7; 10 bases align to TRBD1. CDR3 length: 16 amino acids. Germline trimming cut 1 base from V and 2 bases from J; bases unmatched to any gene: 5. Looked up from germline, CDR1 is MGHRA and CDR2 is YSYEKL. The CDR3 is CASSQGVGTGAYEQYF. In nucleotides, the CDR3 is TGCGCCAGCAGCCAAGGGGTCGGGACAGGGGCCTACGAGCAGTACTTC.

CDR3 loop: CASSSRGGLETQYF. The CDR3 coding sequence is TGTGCCAGCAGCTCGAGGGGGGGGTTGGAGACCCAGTACTTC. V usage is TRBV7-9 and J usage is TRBJ2-5; D is possibly TRBD2 (7 bases). Germline CDR1 SEHNR, CDR2 FQNEAQ (reference sequence). The germline V and J ends were trimmed by 4 bases and 5 bases, with 14 bases remaining between them. The CDR3 sequence is 14 residues long.

The V and J genes are TRBV4-2 and TRBJ1-2, with D possibly being TRBD1 (5 bases). The germline V gene encodes CDR1 LGHNA and CDR2 YNFKEQ. This CDR3 spans 17 amino acids. V was clipped by 0 bases and J by 0 bases, with 14 bases between them. The DNA for the CDR3 is TGTGCCAGCAGCCAAGACCTGGGACGGAGAACTAACTATGGCTACACCTTC. It translates to CASSQDLGRRTNYGYTF.

The gene calls are TRBV6-2 or TRBV6-3 and TRBJ2-5, with unresolved D. V shed 6 bases and J shed 5 bases, with 16 bases lying between them. The CDR3 has 14 amino acids. CDR1 is MNHEY and CDR2 is SVGEGT in the germline V gene. In DNA, the CDR3 is TGTGCCAGCAGCAACCAACCTGCTGGGGAGACCCAGTACTTC. Residues: CASSNQPAGETQYF.

V is TRBV7-9 and J is TRBJ2-1, with 11 positions matching TRBD2. Losses at the gene ends were 4 bases for V and 10 bases for J; bases not matched to a gene: 9. The CDR3 sequence is 15 residues long. Germline V gene lookup returns CDR1 SEHNR and CDR2 FQNEAQ (reference sequence). Here the CDR3 reads CASSSLAGGPDEQFF. The CDR3 region has the DNA TGTGCCAGCAGCTCATTAGCGGGAGGGCCAGACGAGCAGTTCTTC. Complete variable domain (other parts from reference TRBV7-9 and TRBJ2-1): DTGVSQNPRHKITKRGQNVTFRCDPISEHNRLYWYRQTLGQGPEFLTYFQNEAQLEKSRLLSDRFSAERPKGSFSTLEIQRTEQGDSAMYLCASSSLAGGPDEQFFGPGTRLTVL.

J is TRBJ1-1 and V is TRBV28, with no clear D. Germline-derived CDR1 and CDR2 are MDHEN and SYDVKM. The CDR3 loop spans 15 amino acids. Trimming took 6 bases from V and 5 from J, leaving 19 bases between them. Here the CDR3 DNA reads TGTGCCAGCAGGGGAGGGATCCGGGTTCTAACTGAAGCTTTCTTT. This encodes CASRGGIRVLTEAFF.

The chain employs TRBV20-1 and TRBJ1-5, with D possibly TRBD1 on 5 matching bases. The germline V gene encodes CDR1 DFQATT and CDR2 SNEGSKA (reference sequence). The CDR3 is made up of 13 amino acids. Trimming cost V 5 bases and J 1 base, with 9 bases left between them. The CDR3 here is CSADQGSNQPQHF. CDR3 DNA sequence: TGCAGTGCTGATCAGGGCAGCAATCAGCCCCAGCATTTT.

This clonotype showed up just a few times. The rearrangement joins TRBV20-1 to TRBJ2-3; no clear D gene. CDR3 size: 12 residues. Trimming removed 3 bases from V and 0 bases from J, with 4 bases in between. Germline V gene lookup returns CDR1 DFQATT and CDR2 SNEGSKA (reference sequence). The CDR3 protein is CSASSSTDTQYF. CDR3 sequence (DNA): TGCAGTGCTAGTTCTAGCACAGATACGCAGTATTTT.

Only one count was recorded for this clonotype. The CDR3 protein is CASSSLRTRGYTF. Here the CDR3 DNA reads TGTGCCAGCAGCTCTCTCAGGACGCGCGGCTACACCTTC. The rearrangement uses TRBV5-4 and TRBJ1-2; D is unclear. The CDR3 is 13 residues long. V was cut by 3 bases and J by 8 bases, with 14 bases left in between. Germline-derived CDR1 and CDR2 are SGHNT and YYREEE (reference sequence).

V gene TRBV20-1 combines with J gene TRBJ2-1, with TRBD2 matching 8 bases. This CDR3 is built from 15 residues. Trimming removed 2 bases from V and 2 bases from J; junction bases left unmatched: 5. The germline V gene encodes CDR1 DFQATT and CDR2 SNEGSKA (reference sequence). The CDR3 bases are TGCAGTGCTAGACCGGGACTAGAAACCTACAATGAGCAGTTCTTC. Its protein product is CSARPGLETYNEQFF.